Many counts were recorded for the clone carrying this T cell receptor beta chain. What it binds is unknown. The data are from a study of T cells in Graves' hyperthyroidism and ophthalmopathy. Study-wide points: Expanded thyroid clonotypes (above 0.001) were mostly also found in blood. Classification by a 13 V-J model distinguished ophthalmopathy from stable hyperthyroidism.

CDR1 is LGHDT and CDR2 is YNNKEL in the germline V gene (reference sequence). CDR3 size: 17 residues. The ends lost 0 bases at V and 1 base at J; junction bases unmatched: 3. Lactation, pregnancy, other autoimmune disease or uncontrolled infection led to exclusion of patients. The investigators amplified TCR beta CDR3 regions from RNA transcripts. First-round RT-PCR of the TCR CDR3 relied on the HTBI primer set. TCRdb re-analysed the multiplex PCR reads in MiXCR, keeping a single row per CDR3 protein. The sample shows 300,000 to 500,000 distinct CDR3 sequences, just under 15% of them seen only once. The V and J genes are TRBV3-1 and TRBJ1-1; TRBD1 agrees at 12 bases. This TCR was sampled from a woman younger than 45 with Graves' hyperthyroidism. The sequencing sample was made of blood. The CDR3 nucleotides are TGTGCCAGCAGCCAAGAGCGGGACAGGGGGCGGAACACTGAAGCTTTCTTT. It specifies CASSQERDRGRNTEAFF.